One sample yielded the 29 T cell receptor beta chains listed below, sequenced in a study of T-cell reconstitution after alpha-beta-depleted transplantation in children. Using unique molecular identifiers, the investigators prepared the TCRbeta library. TCRdb re-called the PCR reads through MiXCR, storing one row per CDR3 protein. This table has around 410,000 distinct CDR3 sequences, 11% appearing once. Sequencing was performed on PBMCs from the stem cell graft donor, taken from the stem cell graft. All receptors derive from a human donor who donated a stem cell graft to a child with acute myeloid leukemia.

The rearrangement uses TRBV10-3 and TRBJ1-2; 11 bases agree with TRBD1. The CDR3 length is 13 residues. Germline V gene data show CDR1 as ENHRY and CDR2 as SYGVKD. The V segment lost 6 bases and the J segment 8 bases; nucleotides outside the gene matches: 5. DNA for the CDR3: TGTGCCATCAGCACGGACAGGGGGCGAGGCTACACCTTC. Residues: CAISTDRGRGYTF.

In the case of this clonotype: A much larger clone differs by one base, so this may be a read error. The V gene is TRBV15, the J gene TRBJ2-2; 7 bases fit TRBD1. The germline V gene has CDR1 LNHNV and CDR2 YYDKDF (reference sequence). CDR3 length: 15 residues. The CDR3 protein is CATSKLTGVPGQLFF. The CDR3 DNA reads as TGTGCCACCAGCAAACTTACAGGGGTTCCCGGGCAGCTGTTTTTT.

This clonotype came up a few times. The gene calls are TRBV29-1 and TRBJ2-7; 9 nucleotides line up with TRBD1. The CDR3 loop spans 14 amino acids. The germline V gene encodes CDR1 SQVTM and CDR2 ANQGSEA. The CDR3 coding sequence is TGCCGCTTGAGCCGGGACAGGGAGGTCGGCGAGCAGTACTTC. Protein sequence: CRLSRDREVGEQYF.

The V gene is TRBV7-3, the J gene TRBJ2-3, with a possible D match to TRBD2 (6 bases). Germline V gene sequence: CDR1 SGHTA, CDR2 FQGTGA. With 6 bases removed from V and 6 bases from J, the gap between germline ends came to 16 bases. This CDR3 contains 14 residues. The CDR3 nucleotides are TGTGCCAGCAGTTGGCGGGGAGGTTACGATACGCAGTATTTT. This encodes CASSWRGGYDTQYF.

This clonotype has just a few counts. The chain couples TRBV3-1 to TRBJ2-1; the match to TRBD2 covers 12 bases. V shed 1 base and J 3 bases; nucleotides not matched to a gene: 7. The CDR3 runs to 18 residues. The germline gives CDR1 LGHDT, CDR2 YNNKEL (reference sequence). The CDR3 sequence: CASSQGSSGGAIYNEQFF. The DNA for the CDR3 is TGTGCCAGCAGCCAAGGTTCTAGCGGGGGGGCTATCTACAATGAGCAGTTCTTC.

This chain joins TRBV7-3 and TRBJ2-1, with D hard to call. The CDR3 consists of 18 residues. V was clipped by 0 bases and J by 0 bases, with 15 bases between them. CDR1 SGHTA and CDR2 FQGTGA come from the germline V gene. CDR3 sequence: CASSLTAAASSSYNEQFF. CDR3 nucleotide sequence: TGTGCCAGCAGCTTAACGGCGGCTGCCTCAAGCTCCTACAATGAGCAGTTCTTC.

This clonotype was seen only a few times. The chain carries TRBV4-1 and TRBJ2-2, with D possibly TRBD2 on 5 matching bases. The CDR3 runs 16 residues. V lost 0 bases to trimming and J lost 4 bases, with 12 bases between them. Germline V gene data show CDR1 as MGHRA and CDR2 as YSYEKL. CDR3 coding DNA: TGCGCCAGCAGCCAAGAAGCCAGCGGTGGCACCGGGGAGCTGTTTTTT. This codes for CASSQEASGGTGELFF.

This clonotype has a count of ten or more. This chain joins TRBV29-1 and TRBJ2-6, with TRBD1 matching over 8 bases. The J segment lost 2 bases and the V segment lost 5 bases, leaving 2 bases of the junction unmatched. Germline CDR1 is SQVTM and CDR2 is ANQGSEA. The CDR3 is made up of 14 amino acids. CDR3 sequence reads: CSVIQGAGANVLTF. Written as DNA, the CDR3 is TGCAGCGTTATACAGGGGGCTGGGGCCAACGTCCTGACTTTC.

The J gene is TRBJ1-6, the V gene TRBV2; D gene ambiguous. Per germline, CDR1 SNHLY and CDR2 FYNNEI. V was trimmed by 1 base and J by 16 bases, leaving 8 bases between them. This CDR3 is built from 11 residues. The CDR3 sequence is CASSEVTTLHF. The CDR3 region has the DNA TGTGCCAGCAGTGAAGTGACAACACTCCACTTT.

A few counts support this clonotype. The rearrangement joins TRBV15 to TRBJ2-5; 7 bases match TRBD2. CDR1 is LNHNV and CDR2 is YYDKDF in the germline V gene (reference sequence). The CDR3 spans 18 residues. The V and J ends lost 0 bases and 5 bases, in that order; junction bases with no gene match: 15. In DNA, the CDR3 is TGTGCCACCAGCAGAGATCGGGCGGGCTCGGGGGGAGTCGAGACCCAGTACTTC. It is translated as CATSRDRAGSGGVETQYF.

The chain carries TRBV5-1 and TRBJ2-7, with 15 bases aligning to TRBD2. The V gene's germline CDR1 is SGHRS and CDR2 YFSETQ. CDR3 size: 19 residues. The V segment lost 2 bases and the J segment 3 bases; nucleotides outside the gene matches: 12. CDR3: CASSFNRVGLAGGLYEQYF. The CDR3 coding sequence is TGCGCCAGCAGCTTCAACAGGGTAGGACTAGCGGGAGGGCTCTACGAGCAGTACTTC.

This rearrangement joins TRBV5-1 to TRBJ2-7; 10 bases match TRBD2. The CDR3 length is 17 residues. V shed 1 base, J shed 5 bases, and the junction held 12 bases outside the gene matches. Germline lookup yields CDR1 SGHRS and CDR2 YFSETQ. For the CDR3, the DNA is TGCGCCAGCAGCTTGACTAGCGGGATAGGAAAAATGCACGAGCAGTACTTC. Protein: CASSLTSGIGKMHEQYF.

There are many counts of this clonotype. The chain employs TRBV27 and TRBJ2-7; TRBD1 is a possible D gene (5 bases). The CDR3 runs to 13 residues. The V end lost 8 bases, the J end lost 2 bases, and 13 bases lay between the germline ends. The germline gives CDR1 MNHEY, CDR2 SMNVEV (reference sequence). The DNA for the CDR3 is TGTGCCAGCGCACAGGCCATCACCTACGAGCAGTACTTC. Its protein product is CASAQAITYEQYF.

The gene calls are TRBV29-1 and TRBJ1-1; D uncertain. The CDR3 totals 13 residues. The V end was cut by 4 bases, the J end by 1 base, with 10 bases between. The germline V gene has CDR1 SQVTM and CDR2 ANQGSEA. CDR3 amino acids: CSVVGQSNTEAFF. CDR3 bases: TGCAGCGTTGTAGGCCAATCGAACACTGAAGCTTTCTTT.

This clonotype has a count of ten or more. This chain links TRBV29-1 with TRBJ1-1; 9 positions match TRBD1. The germline gives CDR1 SQVTM, CDR2 ANQGSEA. The CDR3 totals 13 residues. After removal of 6 bases from V and 1 base from J, the junction contained 3 bases not matched to a gene. The CDR3 protein is CSVDRGGNTEAFF. DNA of the CDR3: TGCAGCGTGGACAGGGGAGGGAACACTGAAGCTTTCTTT.

At least ten counts were recorded for this clonotype. The chain carries TRBV6-6 and TRBJ1-1; no definite D call. Deletions cut 7 bases from V and 5 bases from J, with 14 bases between. The CDR3 runs 13 residues. Germline CDR1 and CDR2: MNHNY and SVGAGI (reference sequence). The chain's CDR3 is CASTTEAGTEAFF. Here the CDR3 DNA reads TGTGCCAGCACAACGGAAGCGGGGACTGAAGCTTTCTTT.

This clonotype was counted at least ten times. The chain employs TRBV12-3 or TRBV12-4 and TRBJ2-7; TRBD2 matches at 7 bases. There are 15 residues in the CDR3. Trimming removed 7 bases from V and 2 bases from J; junction bases left unmatched: 11. Here the CDR3 reads CASTDLAGSPYEQYF. DNA for the CDR3: TGTGCCAGCACCGACTTAGCGGGTTCCCCCTACGAGCAGTACTTC.

This clonotype turned up a few times. This chain connects TRBV27 to TRBJ1-2; TRBD1 aligns across 8 bases. The CDR3 contains 14 residues. The J segment lost 3 bases and the V segment lost 5 bases, leaving 5 bases of the junction unmatched. Germline V CDR1 and CDR2: MNHEY, SMNVEV (reference sequence). The CDR3 region is CASSGGQGYYGYTF. The CDR3 region has the DNA TGTGCCAGCAGTGGAGGACAGGGTTACTATGGCTACACCTTC.

This clonotype was observed a few times. The V gene is TRBV18, the J gene TRBJ2-3; TRBD1 matches at 8 bases. With V trimmed by 3 bases and J by 8 bases, 4 bases remained unmatched. This CDR3 region has 13 residues. Germline CDR1 and CDR2: KGHSH and LQKENI. The CDR3 region has the DNA TGTGCCAGCTCACCGGGACAGGAGGGTACGCAGTATTTT. Translated: CASSPGQEGTQYF. The variable domain in full, with the rest retrieved from reference TRBV18 and TRBJ2-3, is NAGVMQNPRHLVRRRGQEARLRCSPMKGHSHVYWYRQLPEEGLKFMVYLQKENIIDESGMPKERFSAEFPKEGPSILRIQQVVRGDSAAYFCASSPGQEGTQYFGPGTRLTVL.

This chain links TRBV29-1 with TRBJ2-5; no definite D call. This CDR3 comprises 11 residues. The germline V gene has CDR1 SQVTM and CDR2 ANQGSEA. V was pared by 3 bases and J by 7 bases, with 9 bases between. CDR3 sequence reads: CSVDALGTQYF. Written as DNA, the CDR3 is TGCAGCGTTGATGCTCTGGGGACCCAGTACTTC.

The rearrangement links TRBV4-1 to TRBJ1-5; a weak D match, TRBD1 (5 bases). CDR1 MGHRA and CDR2 YSYEKL come from the germline V gene. V gave up 0 bases and J gave up 6 bases, with 21 bases separating them. The CDR3 totals 18 residues. The CDR3 loop is CASSQEPDLGAGRQPQHF. In DNA form, the CDR3 reads TGCGCCAGCAGCCAAGAGCCAGACCTTGGGGCAGGGCGTCAGCCCCAGCATTTT.

This chain joins TRBV3-1 and TRBJ2-2; TRBD1 agrees at 12 bases. V gave up 2 bases and J gave up 6 bases; unmatched junction bases: 4. The CDR3 sequence is 16 residues long. Germline values: CDR1 LGHDT, CDR2 YNNKEL (reference sequence). The chain's CDR3 is CASSQRGQGAPGELFF. CDR3 bases: TGTGCCAGCAGCCAACGGGGACAGGGGGCGCCCGGGGAGCTGTTTTTT.

This clonotype has just a few counts. The J gene is TRBJ1-1, the V gene TRBV10-3, with 10 bases aligning to TRBD1. Germline CDR1 ENHRY, CDR2 SYGVKD. V shed 5 bases and J 3 bases; nucleotides not matched to a gene: 3. This CDR3 spans 14 amino acids. The CDR3 DNA sequence: TGTGCCATCAGTTGGACAGGGGGGGACACTGAAGCTTTCTTT. Translation: CAISWTGGDTEAFF.

This clonotype was detected only a few times. DNA for the CDR3: TGTGCCAGCAGCTTCGAGGGCAGACACACCCGCAATCAGCCCCAGCATTTT. Translated: CASSFEGRHTRNQPQHF. This chain links TRBV6-1 with TRBJ1-5; D not resolved. V gave up 6 bases and J gave up 2 bases, with 20 bases separating them. The CDR3 sequence is 17 residues long. Germline V gives CDR1 MNHNS, CDR2 SASEGT.

This clonotype was recorded at least ten times. The chain carries TRBV7-2 and TRBJ1-6; D not resolved. Germline lookup yields CDR1 SGHTA and CDR2 FQGNSA. Deletions cut 1 base from V and 6 bases from J, with 7 bases between. The CDR3 extends over 14 amino acids. CDR3 residues: CASSLVGINSPLHF. CDR3 sequence (DNA): TGTGCCAGCAGCTTAGTAGGGATTAATTCACCCCTCCACTTT.

The genes are TRBV5-1 and TRBJ2-7; TRBD1 matches at 9 bases. J lost 2 bases, V lost 5 bases, and 8 bases had no gene match. The CDR3 has 15 amino acids. CDR1 and CDR2 from the germline V gene are SGHRS and YFSETQ. The CDR3 is CASSYSGQGPYEQYF. The CDR3 nucleotides read TGCGCCAGCAGTTATAGCGGACAGGGGCCCTACGAGCAGTACTTC.

V and J are TRBV5-6 and TRBJ2-7, with D uncertain. V was pared by 4 bases and J by 0 bases, with 14 bases between. CDR1 and CDR2 from the germline V gene are SGHDT and YYEEEE. This CDR3 comprises 15 residues. CDR3 sequence: CASSPRWDISYEQYF. CDR3 bases: TGTGCCAGCAGCCCAAGATGGGATATCTCCTACGAGCAGTACTTC.

CDR3 residues: CASSETRPGAGYTF. CDR3 nucleotide sequence: TGTGCCAGCAGTGAAACCAGGCCAGGGGCTGGCTACACCTTC. The rearrangement joins TRBV6-1 to TRBJ1-2, with D tentatively TRBD1 (6 bases). This CDR3 is built from 14 residues. V dropped 2 bases and J dropped 7 bases, with 14 bases sitting between them. Germline-derived CDR1 and CDR2 are MNHNS and SASEGT.

This clonotype was counted only a few times. CDR3 protein: CASSFRTSGRGYNEQFF. The CDR3 coding sequence is TGTGCCAGCAGTTTTCGGACTAGCGGGAGAGGGTACAATGAGCAGTTCTTC. The V and J genes are TRBV12-3 or TRBV12-4 and TRBJ2-1, with 13 bases fitting TRBD2. V dropped 3 bases and J dropped 4; count of bases not matched to a gene: 6. There are 17 residues in the CDR3.